This record covers a single T cell receptor (beta chain). This clone was seen only a few times. No cognate antigen has been identified for it. Qualities for individual bases were not recorded, and no much larger clone is one base off. The data originate from a study of cytomegalovirus exposure and HLA in healthy donors (dated by TCRdb to about 2017). In the study overall: An earlier analysis of approximately 640 of the donors reported more than 250 Gb of sequence data and 117 million unique TCR beta sequences from 150 million to 200 million T cells. Every repertoire in the discovery cohort had been generated on one and the same sequencing platform. The later analysis used no new phenotypic data to find candidate immune exposures, relying instead on TCR beta sequences and their occurrence across donors. To predict cytomegalovirus infection status, the study combined high-throughput TCR immunosequencing, statistical association of individual TCRs with disease status, and machine learning. Donor age, sex, ethnicity and CMV serostatus were compiled together with the repertoire data. A later genetic analysis used genome-wide SNP genotypes for about three fifths of the roughly 700 donors, treating that subset as a discovery cohort. An earlier analysis of roughly 600 of the donors used high-throughput TCR beta sequencing to judge whether each TCR beta V gene segment behaved as functional or pseudogenic. Besides the first cohort of approximately 670 subjects, a separate validation cohort made up of some 110 different subjects was used. An early release that covered approximately 600 HLA-typed donors contained around 330 gigabases of sequencing data and some 87 million unique TCR sequences. The study profiled the T cell repertoires of about 720 subjects by immunosequencing and related them to cytomegalovirus serostatus. A later analysis re-analyzed previously published TCR beta repertoires from approximately 670 donors and added high-resolution HLA genotyping to study TCR occurrence patterns. Across 398 genotyped donors of the cohort, an average of about 240,000 unique TCR beta nucleotide sequences per donor were sequenced, and roughly 18% of those sequences were non-productive. The number of typed donors differed by locus: about 620-640 for A, B, C, DRB1 and DQB1; 500 to 550 for DQA1; some 590 for DPA1; and some 450 for DPB1. Among the approximately 400 genotyped donors, around 79% belonged to the genetic ancestry cluster associated with self-reported Caucasian donors. Both class I and class II loci were covered by HLA typing, at four-digit resolution. The study was designed to test whether signatures of past pathogen exposure could be identified by cataloging public T cell receptors. Because of strong linkage in the cohort, roughly five DR-DQ haplotypes were treated as single units for association and clustering.

The V and J ends are trimmed by 1 base and 3 bases, leaving 13 bases between them. Including cysteine and phenylalanine, the CDR3 has 16 amino acids. Only CDR3 DNA remains: 48 bases, in frame from the first base. Per the germline V gene, MGHRA is the CDR1 and YSYEKL is the CDR2. General conclusions and limits of the study: The classifier was reported to diagnose cytomegalovirus status with high specificity and sensitivity in both the original cohort and the validation cohort. At a false discovery rate of 0.05, a later analysis linked roughly 17,000 TCR beta sequences to specific HLA alleles. According to the authors, the approach could potentially be generalized to other disease states and immunological phenotypes. An earlier analysis of around 540 of the donors showed that most TCR beta V segments appeared in productive rearrangements either about 90% or about 30% of the time, which broadly matched IMGT annotations. A further reported finding was that TCR beta sequences accurately predicted the HLA-A and HLA-B alleles for most subjects in the first cohort. A cluster of highly shared sequence variants was judged likely to be a technical artifact of the sequencing pipeline. Because HLA typing was missing for some donors at each locus, association tests included only the typed subset. When HLA alleles, especially DR and DQ, strongly co-occurred, TCR associations were difficult to assign to individual alleles. In a later analysis, HLA-associated TCR beta chains showed more clonal expansion and lower generation probabilities than non-associated chains that were equally common. Correlated functional status among segregating V segments might reflect linkage disequilibrium, but an unknown experimental factor could not be ruled out. About 15 rarely observed V segments, including chromosome 9 orphons, were excluded from the earlier analysis of about 610 of the donors because counts were too low. CMV serostatus was the only immune exposure information available for the cohort. Some IMGT-functional V segments, including TRBV6-2 and TRBV6-3, could not be distinguished by the 87-base-pair reads and were therefore excluded. According to a later analysis, most CMV-associated TCR beta chains appeared to be HLA-restricted, and the HLA associations seemed to be driven largely by CMV exposure. Roughly uniform sequencing depth across donors was assumed in presence/absence analyses, although this assumption may not hold. In vitro tests confirmed that a few of the cytomegalovirus-associated TCR beta chains recognize cytomegalovirus antigens. An association between a missense DCLRE1C variant and V-gene and J-gene trimming of TCR beta chains was found in a later genetic analysis and replicated in an independent cohort. According to a later analysis, parvovirus B19, influenza, CMV and Epstein-Barr virus appeared linked to several top co-occurrence clusters. In the study, 150 to 200 TCR beta chains were listed as associated with cytomegalovirus. According to a later genetic analysis, donors in an Asian-associated ancestry cluster had fewer N-insertions in productive TCRs than the roughly 670-donor mean. According to a later analysis, TCR association rates differed among HLA loci, with DRB1 alleles showing the most associated TCRs and HLA-C alleles showing the fewest. Across donors, most TCR sequences were observed very rarely, whereas some public TCRs were present in many individuals. Only TCR beta chains were sequenced in this cohort, and the absence of alpha or paired-chain data limited detectable features.

Library generation was performed with the immunoSEQ multiplex PCR assay. A mixture of 60 forward primers for TCR Vbeta segments and 13 reverse primers for TCR Jbeta segments was used in the multiplex PCR. The CDR3 region of rearranged TCR beta genes was amplified from genomic DNA with a multiplex PCR assay. Amplified TCR beta libraries were sequenced as 87-base-pair reads on the Illumina HiSeq System. Turning to the authors' computational methods: Across the 700 or so repertoires, a later analysis counted 80 million or so unique TCR beta chains, 9.5 million to 12 million of which were shared by at least two donors. Raw reads were error-corrected and collapsed into unique sequences by a nearest-neighbor algorithm in which closely related sequences were merged to remove PCR and sequencing errors. Alignment of CDR3 sequences to IMGT reference sequences was used to assign V, D and J gene segments. Each retained sequence needed at least a six-nucleotide match to both a V gene segment and a J gene segment. Rearrangements were classified as productive when the CDR3 lacked stop codons and remained in frame with V and J, and all other rearrangements were classified as non-productive. CDR3 was defined by IMGT convention, running from the second conserved V-encoded cysteine to the conserved J-encoded phenylalanine. The earlier analysis of 587 of the donors excluded sequences that lacked an unambiguous match to a single V gene segment. An earlier analysis of a few hundred of the donors called V segments functional above 56.7% productive rearrangements and segregating when the between-donor standard deviation exceeded 5%. To diagnose cytomegalovirus status from the catalog of TCR beta chain sequences, a statistical classification framework was built. A later analysis assigned V and J genes by comparing TCR nucleotide sequences with IMGT/GENE-DB human TR gene sequences. A later analysis assigned CDR3 sequences and most-parsimonious VDJ recombination scenarios with the TCRdist pipeline. In a later analysis, every TCR beta chain was defined by the combination of its CDR3 amino acid sequence and its V-gene family, and reads without a unique V-gene family were dropped. As a way to deal with suspected cross-contamination and a sequencing artifact, a later analysis dropped 592 nucleotide sequences that were highly shared and had low generation probability. In a later analysis, a clonal expansion index for each public chain was calculated from normalized within-repertoire ranks of inferred template counts. In a later analysis, generation probabilities were computed with a VDJ recombination model fitted to out-of-frame rearrangements, and the resulting probabilities were checked against IGoR. In a later analysis, hypergeometric tests were used to score TCR-TCR, TCR-HLA and TCR-CMV co-occurrence, with a repertoire-size bias correction applied to TCR pairs. To estimate false discovery rates, a later analysis permuted the HLA or CMV assignments 20 times. In a later analysis, co-occurring TCRs were grouped with DBSCAN, and TCRdist sequence similarity was added when clustering was performed within HLA-allele-positive subsets. Repertoires with fewer than 30,000 or more than 120,000 public chains, plus five repertoires with anomalous nucleotide sharing, were excluded from co-occurrence clustering. Entries here come from immuneACCESS through TCRdb and include only in-frame sequences with V and J called. Some clones fail to appear in such tables; in the studies checked, an unresolved V gene covers under half of the shortfall, and the cause of the remainder is unknown. That table gives V, J and clone size, and the DNA gave D and trimming. Within this sample are 130,000 or so clones, with approximately 80% of them counted one time only. The ten largest clones capture more than 1.1% of the sample.

The cohort comprised around 700 healthy bone marrow donors. At the time of sampling, all cohort members were nominally healthy, though unrecorded immune exposures were likely present. The donor was CMV seronegative and was included in the group of 352 seronegative cohort members. Every donor gave a peripheral blood sample, and the peripheral blood mononuclear cells from that sample were used for TCR beta sequencing. The Qiagen DNeasy Blood Extraction Kit was used to extract genomic DNA from the blood cell samples. Sequencing used PBMCs. The sequence links TRBV4-1 to TRBJ1-5; confidence is insufficient to name the D gene. The clonotype comes from a woman in her thirties or forties in good health and CMV-seronegative. The DNA reads TGCGCCAGCAGCCAAGGGTCAACTTCCACCAATCAGCCCCAGCATTTT. Translated, this is CASSQGSTSTNQPQHF.